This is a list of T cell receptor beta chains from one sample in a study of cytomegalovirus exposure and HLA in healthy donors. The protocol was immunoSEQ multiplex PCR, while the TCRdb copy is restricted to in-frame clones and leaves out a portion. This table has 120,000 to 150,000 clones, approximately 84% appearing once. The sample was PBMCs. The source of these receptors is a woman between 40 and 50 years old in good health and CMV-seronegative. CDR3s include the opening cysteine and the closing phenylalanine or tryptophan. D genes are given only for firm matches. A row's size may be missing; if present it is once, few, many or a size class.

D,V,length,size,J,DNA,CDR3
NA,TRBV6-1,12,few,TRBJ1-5,TGTGCTAGGACAGATCCCAATCAGCCCCAGCATTTT,CARTDPNQPQHF
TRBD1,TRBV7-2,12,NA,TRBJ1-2,TGTGCCAGCAGAGACGACAGGGTGGGCTACACCTTC,CASRDDRVGYTF
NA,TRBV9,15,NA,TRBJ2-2,TGTGCCAGCAGCGTATCCTCGGATGAGGCCGGGGAGCTGTTTTTT,CASSVSSDEAGELFF
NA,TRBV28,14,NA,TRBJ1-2,TGTGCCAGCAGTCTCATACAGGCCTTCGGTGGCTACACCTTC,CASSLIQAFGGYTF
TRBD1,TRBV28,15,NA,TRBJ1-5,TGTGCCAGCAGTTTGATGGACAGGGGCAATCAGCCCCAGCATTTT,CASSLMDRGNQPQHF
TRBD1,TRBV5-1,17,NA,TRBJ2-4,TGCGCCAGCAGCTCGACTGACAGGGGGGTAGCCAAAAACATTCAGTACTTC,CASSSTDRGVAKNIQYF
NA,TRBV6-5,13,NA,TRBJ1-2,TGTGCCAGCGGGGATGGCAGGGTTTATGGCTACACCTTC,CASGDGRVYGYTF
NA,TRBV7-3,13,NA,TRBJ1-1,TGTGCCAGCAGCTTAGTAGCCAGAGTTGAAGCTTTCTTT,CASSLVARVEAFF
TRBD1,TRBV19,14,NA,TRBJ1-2,TGTGCCAGTAGTATGGGACAGACACCCTATGGCTACACCTTC,CASSMGQTPYGYTF
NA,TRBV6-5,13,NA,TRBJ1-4,TGTGCCAGCAGACGGACAGTGAGGGAAAAACTGTTTTTT,CASRRTVREKLFF
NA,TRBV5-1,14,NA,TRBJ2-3,TGCGCCAGCAGCTTGGAACAGGTACGAGATACGCAGTATTTT,CASSLEQVRDTQYF
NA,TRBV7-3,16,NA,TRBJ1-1,TGTGCCAGCAGCTTAACGAGGCGCGAGCGCGGCACTGAAGCTTTCTTT,CASSLTRRERGTEAFF
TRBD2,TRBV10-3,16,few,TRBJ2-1,TGTGCCACTCAAAGTGGGGGGACTAGCGGGAGCAATGAGCAGTTCTTC,CATQSGGTSGSNEQFF
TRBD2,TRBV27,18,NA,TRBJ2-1,TGTGCCAGCAGTTTAAGGGGACTAGCGTTGGGAGCCTACAATGAGCAGTTCTTC,CASSLRGLALGAYNEQFF
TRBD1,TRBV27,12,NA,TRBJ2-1,TGTGCCAGCTCGACCTTAGGGGACAGGGAATTCTTC,CASSTLGDREFF
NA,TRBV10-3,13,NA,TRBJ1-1,TGTGCCATCTCCGTGGCGAGGTCCACTGAAGCTTTCTTT,CAISVARSTEAFF
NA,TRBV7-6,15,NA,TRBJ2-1,TGTGCCAGCAGCTTATTTCTAGGTTCATTCACTGAGCAGTTCTTC,CASSLFLGSFTEQFF
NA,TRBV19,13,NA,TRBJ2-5,TGTGCCAGTAGTATAGGCAGGCAAGAGACCCAGTACTTC,CASSIGRQETQYF
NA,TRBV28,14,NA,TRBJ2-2,TGTGCCAGCAGCCTACAGGGAGACACCGGGGAGCTGTTTTTT,CASSLQGDTGELFF
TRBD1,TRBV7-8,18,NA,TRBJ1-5,TGTGCCAGCAGCTTAGATCGGGTGGCCAGGGGGCGAGGTCAGCCCCAGCATTTT,CASSLDRVARGRGQPQHF
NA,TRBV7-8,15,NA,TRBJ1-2,TGTGCCAGCAGCCCGCTGCCGGCCGGACGGGAAGGCTACACCTTC,CASSPLPAGREGYTF
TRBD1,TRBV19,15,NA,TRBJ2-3,TGTGCCAGTAGTATATTCGGACAGGGGGCAGATACGCAGTATTTT,CASSIFGQGADTQYF
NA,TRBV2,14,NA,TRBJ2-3,TGTGCCAGCAGTGACACGGTACCCACAGATACGCAGTATTTT,CASSDTVPTDTQYF
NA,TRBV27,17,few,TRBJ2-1,TGTGCCAGGGGGCAAGATACCCCGCGACATATTAACAATGAGCAGTTCTTC,CARGQDTPRHINNEQFF